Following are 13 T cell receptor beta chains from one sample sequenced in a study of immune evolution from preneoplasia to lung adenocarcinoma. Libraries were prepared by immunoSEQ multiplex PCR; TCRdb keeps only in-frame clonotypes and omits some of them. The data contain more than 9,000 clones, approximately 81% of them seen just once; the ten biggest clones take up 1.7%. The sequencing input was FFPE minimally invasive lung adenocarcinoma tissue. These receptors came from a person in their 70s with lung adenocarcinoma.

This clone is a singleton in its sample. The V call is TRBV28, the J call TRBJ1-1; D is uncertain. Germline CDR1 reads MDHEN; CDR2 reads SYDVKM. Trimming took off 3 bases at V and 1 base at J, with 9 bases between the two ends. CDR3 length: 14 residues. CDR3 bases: TGTGCCAGCAGTTTCGGGAGACGGAACACTGAAGCTTTCTTT. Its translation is CASSFGRRNTEAFF.

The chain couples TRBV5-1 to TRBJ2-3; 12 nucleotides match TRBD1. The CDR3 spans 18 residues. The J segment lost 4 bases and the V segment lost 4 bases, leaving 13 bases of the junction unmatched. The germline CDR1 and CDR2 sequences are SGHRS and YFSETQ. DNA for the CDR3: TGCGCCAGCAGCCGCGGGGACAGGGGGCGTAATTTGGCAGATACGCAGTATTTT. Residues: CASSRGDRGRNLADTQYF.

The CDR3 DNA is TGTGCCAGCAGCTTAGATTGGGTCCAACCCCAGCATTTT. It specifies CASSLDWVQPQHF. V gene TRBV11-2 combines with J gene TRBJ1-5; D ambiguous. There are 13 residues in the CDR3. Germline values: CDR1 SGHAT, CDR2 FQNNGV. V was trimmed by 0 bases and J by 10 bases, leaving 10 bases between them. Variable domain in full (rest from reference TRBV11-2 and TRBJ1-5): EAGVAQSPRYKIIEKRQSVAFWCNPISGHATLYWYQQILGQGPKLLIQFQNNGVVDDSQLPKDRFSAERLKGVDSTLKIQPAKLEDSAVYLCASSLDWVQPQHFGDGTRLSIL.

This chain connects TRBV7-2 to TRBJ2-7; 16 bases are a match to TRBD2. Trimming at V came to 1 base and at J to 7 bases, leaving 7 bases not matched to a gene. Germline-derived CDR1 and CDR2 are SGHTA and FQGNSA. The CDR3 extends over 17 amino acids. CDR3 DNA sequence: TGTGCCAGCAGCTTAGAGGGGACTAGCGGGAGGGCCGGGGAGCAGTACTTC. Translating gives CASSLEGTSGRAGEQYF.

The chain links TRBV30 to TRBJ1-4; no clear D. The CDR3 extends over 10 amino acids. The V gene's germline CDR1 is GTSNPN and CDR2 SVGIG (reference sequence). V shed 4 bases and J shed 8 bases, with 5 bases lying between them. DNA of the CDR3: TGTGCCTGGAAACGGGAAAAACTGTTTTTT. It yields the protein CAWKREKLFF.

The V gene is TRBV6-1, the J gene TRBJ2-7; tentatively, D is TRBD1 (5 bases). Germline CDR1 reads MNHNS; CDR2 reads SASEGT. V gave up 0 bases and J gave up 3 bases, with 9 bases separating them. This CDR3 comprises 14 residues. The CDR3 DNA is TGTGCCAGCAGTGAAGCAGGACAACTCTACGAGCAGTACTTC. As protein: CASSEAGQLYEQYF.

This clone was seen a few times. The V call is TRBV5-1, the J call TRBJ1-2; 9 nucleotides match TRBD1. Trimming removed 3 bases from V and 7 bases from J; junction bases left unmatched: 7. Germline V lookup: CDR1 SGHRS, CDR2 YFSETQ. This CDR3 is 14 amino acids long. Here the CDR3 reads CASSWGQGLSGYTF. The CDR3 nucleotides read TGCGCCAGCAGCTGGGGACAGGGACTAAGTGGCTACACCTTC.

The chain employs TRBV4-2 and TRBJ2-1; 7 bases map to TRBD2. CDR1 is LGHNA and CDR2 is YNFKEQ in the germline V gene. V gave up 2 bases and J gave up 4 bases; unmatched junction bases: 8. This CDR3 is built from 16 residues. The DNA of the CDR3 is TGTGCCAGCAGCCAATCTCGTGGGGGGGGTTACAATGAGCAGTTCTTC. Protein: CASSQSRGGGYNEQFF.

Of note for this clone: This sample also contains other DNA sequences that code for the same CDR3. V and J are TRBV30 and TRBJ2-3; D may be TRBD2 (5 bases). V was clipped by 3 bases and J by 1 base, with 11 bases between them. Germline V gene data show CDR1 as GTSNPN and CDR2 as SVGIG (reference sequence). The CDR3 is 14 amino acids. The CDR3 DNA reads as TGTGCCTGGAGCCGGACTGGGGGCACAGATACGCAGTATTTT. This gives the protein CAWSRTGGTDTQYF.

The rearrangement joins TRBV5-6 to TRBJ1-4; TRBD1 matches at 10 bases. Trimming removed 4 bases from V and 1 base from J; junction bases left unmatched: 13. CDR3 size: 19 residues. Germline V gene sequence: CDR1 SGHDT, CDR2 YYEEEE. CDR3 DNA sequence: TGTGCCAGCAGCCGGGGCCGGGACAGGGGTTGGAAAACTAATGAAAAACTGTTTTTT. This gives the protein CASSRGRDRGWKTNEKLFF.

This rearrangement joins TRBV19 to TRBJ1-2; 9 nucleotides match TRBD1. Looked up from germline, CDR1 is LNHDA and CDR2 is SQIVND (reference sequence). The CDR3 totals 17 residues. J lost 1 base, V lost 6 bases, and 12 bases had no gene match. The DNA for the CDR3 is TGTGCCAGTAGGCGAGACAGGGGGATCTTTGATAACTATGGCTACACCTTC. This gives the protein CASRRDRGIFDNYGYTF.

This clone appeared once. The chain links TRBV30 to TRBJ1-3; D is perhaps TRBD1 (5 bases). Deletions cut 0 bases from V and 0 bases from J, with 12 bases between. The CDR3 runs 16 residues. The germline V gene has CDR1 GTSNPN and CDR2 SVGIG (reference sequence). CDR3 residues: CAWSVPGLSSGNTIYF. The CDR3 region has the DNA TGTGCCTGGAGTGTACCGGGACTGAGCTCTGGAAACACCATATATTTT. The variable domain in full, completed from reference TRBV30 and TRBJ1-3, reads SQTIHQWPATLVQPVGSPLSLECTVEGTSNPNLYWYRQAAGRGLQLLFYSVGIGQISSEVPQNLSASRPQDRQFILSSKKLLLSDSGFYLCAWSVPGLSSGNTIYFGEGSWLTVV.

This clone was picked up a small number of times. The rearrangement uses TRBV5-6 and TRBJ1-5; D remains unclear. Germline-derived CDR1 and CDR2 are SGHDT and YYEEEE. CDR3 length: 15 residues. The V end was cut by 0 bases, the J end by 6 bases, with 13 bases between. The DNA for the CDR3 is TGTGCCAGCAGCTTGGCCTCAGGCCCGGCTCAGCCCCAGCATTTT. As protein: CASSLASGPAQPQHF.